This TCR beta chain was sequenced in a study of T cell responses to AZD1222 COVID-19 vaccine. Study-wide results and caveats: Among those given AZD1222, only 6 or 7 were seropositive at baseline. Reports say nearly half of spike-specific TCRs go after unmutated variant regions. Females made up more of the donors, who were largely white British, and clonal diversity may have come out too low.

The CDR3 totals 15 residues. J was trimmed by 5 bases and V by 7 bases; bases with no gene match: 11. Germline V gene data show CDR1 as SGHRS and CDR2 as YFSETQ. The protocol was immunoSEQ multiplex PCR, while the TCRdb copy is restricted to in-frame clones and leaves out a portion. The table shows about 200,000 clones, with approximately 92% occurring only once. A word on this clone: Its specificity is not known.

The J gene is TRBJ1-4, the V gene TRBV5-1, with TRBD1 matching over 7 bases. Material: peripheral blood, obtained 28 days after the second dose of the MenACWY control vaccine. The clonotype comes from an adult who received the MenACWY meningococcal vaccine as a control. This CDR3 is CASQGLGTENEKLFF. The CDR3 bases are TGCGCCAGCCAGGGGTTGGGGACAGAGAATGAAAAACTGTTTTTT.